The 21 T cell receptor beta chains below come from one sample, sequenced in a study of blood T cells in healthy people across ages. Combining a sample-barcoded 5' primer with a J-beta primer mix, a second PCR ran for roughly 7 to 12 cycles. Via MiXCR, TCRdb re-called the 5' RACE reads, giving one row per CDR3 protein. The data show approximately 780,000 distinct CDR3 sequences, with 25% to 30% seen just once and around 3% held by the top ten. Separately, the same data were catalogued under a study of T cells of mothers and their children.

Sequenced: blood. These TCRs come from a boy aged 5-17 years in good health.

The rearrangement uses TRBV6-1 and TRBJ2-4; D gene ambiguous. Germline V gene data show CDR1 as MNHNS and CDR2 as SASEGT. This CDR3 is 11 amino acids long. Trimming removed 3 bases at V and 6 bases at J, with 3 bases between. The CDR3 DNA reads TGTGCCAGCAGTGACATAAACATTCAGTACTTC. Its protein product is CASSDINIQYF.

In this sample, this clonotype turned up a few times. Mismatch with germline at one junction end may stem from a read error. CDR3 sequence: CASRQAGGPPRGQYF. The CDR3 DNA follows: TGTGCCAGCAGGCAAGCGGGGGGCCCCCCCCGGGGTCAGTACTTC. The V call is TRBV3-1, the J call TRBJ2-5; TRBD2 aligns across 9 bases. Germline V gene lookup returns CDR1 LGHDT and CDR2 YNNKEL (reference sequence). There are 15 residues in the CDR3.

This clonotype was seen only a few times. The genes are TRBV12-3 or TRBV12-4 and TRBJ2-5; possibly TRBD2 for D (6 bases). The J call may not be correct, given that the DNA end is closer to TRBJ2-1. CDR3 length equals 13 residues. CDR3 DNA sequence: TGTGCCAGCAGGAGCAGACTAGTCCATGAGCAGTTCTTC. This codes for CASRSRLVHEQFF.

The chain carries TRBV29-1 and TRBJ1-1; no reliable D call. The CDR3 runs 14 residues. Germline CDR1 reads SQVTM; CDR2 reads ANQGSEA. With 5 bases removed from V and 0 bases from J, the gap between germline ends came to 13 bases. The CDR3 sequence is CSVPTRGMNTEAFF. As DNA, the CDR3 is TGCAGCGTTCCCACACGAGGGATGAACACTGAAGCTTTCTTT.

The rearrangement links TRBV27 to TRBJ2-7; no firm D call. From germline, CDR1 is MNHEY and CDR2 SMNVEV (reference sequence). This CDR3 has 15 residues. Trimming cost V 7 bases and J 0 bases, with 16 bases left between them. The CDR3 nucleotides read TGTGCCAGCATCGGGTCCACCTCTAGCTCCTACGAGCAGTACTTC. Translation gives CASIGSTSSSYEQYF.

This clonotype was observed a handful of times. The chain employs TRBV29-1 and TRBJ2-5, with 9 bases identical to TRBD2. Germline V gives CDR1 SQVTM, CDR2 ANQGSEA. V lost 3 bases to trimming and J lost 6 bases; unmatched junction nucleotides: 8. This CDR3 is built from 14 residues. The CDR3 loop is CSVEGGGGLKTQYF. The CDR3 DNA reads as TGCAGCGTTGAGGGCGGGGGGGGATTGAAGACCCAGTACTTC.

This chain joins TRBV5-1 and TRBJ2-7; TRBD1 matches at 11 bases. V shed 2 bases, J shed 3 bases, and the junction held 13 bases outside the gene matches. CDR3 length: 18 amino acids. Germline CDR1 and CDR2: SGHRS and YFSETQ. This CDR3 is CASSFGRGTGTGGYEQYF. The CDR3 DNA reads TGCGCCAGCAGCTTCGGGCGCGGTACCGGGACAGGGGGCTACGAGCAGTACTTC.

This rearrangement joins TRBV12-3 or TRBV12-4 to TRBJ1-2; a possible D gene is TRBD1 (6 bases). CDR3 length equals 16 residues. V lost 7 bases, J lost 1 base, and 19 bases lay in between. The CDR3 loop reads CASMGPVGGRNYGYTF. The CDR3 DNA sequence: TGTGCCAGCATGGGCCCTGTAGGGGGGCGTAACTATGGCTACACCTTC.

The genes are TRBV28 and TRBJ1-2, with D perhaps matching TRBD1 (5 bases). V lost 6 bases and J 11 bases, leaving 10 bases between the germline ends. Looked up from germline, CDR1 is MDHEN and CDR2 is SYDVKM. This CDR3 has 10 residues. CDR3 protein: CASRRGWYTF. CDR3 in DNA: TGTGCCAGCAGACGGGGGTGGTACACCTTC.

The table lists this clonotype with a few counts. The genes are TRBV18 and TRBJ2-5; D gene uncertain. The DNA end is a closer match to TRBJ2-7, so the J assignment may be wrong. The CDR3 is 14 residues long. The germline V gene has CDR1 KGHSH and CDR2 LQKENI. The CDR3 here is CASSPQGQRYEQYF. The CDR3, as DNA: TGTGCCAGCTCACCACAAGGTCAGCGCTACGAGCAGTACTTC.

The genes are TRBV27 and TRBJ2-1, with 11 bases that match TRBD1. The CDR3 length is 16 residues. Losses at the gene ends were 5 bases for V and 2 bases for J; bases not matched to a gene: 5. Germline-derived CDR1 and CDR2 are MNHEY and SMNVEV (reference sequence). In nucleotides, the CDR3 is TGTGCCAGCAGTAGTGGGACAGGGGGTACCTACAATGAGCAGTTCTTC. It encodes CASSSGTGGTYNEQFF.

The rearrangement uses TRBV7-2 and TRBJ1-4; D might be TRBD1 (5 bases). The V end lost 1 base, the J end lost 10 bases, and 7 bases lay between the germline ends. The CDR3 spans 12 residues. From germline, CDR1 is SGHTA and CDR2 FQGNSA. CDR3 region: CASSLDGGKLFF. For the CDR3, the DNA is TGTGCCAGCAGCTTAGATGGGGGAAAACTGTTTTTT.

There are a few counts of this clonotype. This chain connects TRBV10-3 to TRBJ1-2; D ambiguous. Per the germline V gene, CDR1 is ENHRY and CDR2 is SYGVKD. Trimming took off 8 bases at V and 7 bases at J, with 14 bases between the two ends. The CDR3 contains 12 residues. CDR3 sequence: CAIGREIGGYTF. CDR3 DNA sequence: TGTGCCATCGGCCGGGAAATTGGTGGCTACACCTTC.

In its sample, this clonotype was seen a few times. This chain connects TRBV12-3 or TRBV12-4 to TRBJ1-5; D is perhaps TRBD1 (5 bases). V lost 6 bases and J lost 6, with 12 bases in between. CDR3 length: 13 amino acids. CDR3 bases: TGTGCCAGCAGCCTCAGGGATCGTCAGCCCCAGCATTTT. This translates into CASSLRDRQPQHF.

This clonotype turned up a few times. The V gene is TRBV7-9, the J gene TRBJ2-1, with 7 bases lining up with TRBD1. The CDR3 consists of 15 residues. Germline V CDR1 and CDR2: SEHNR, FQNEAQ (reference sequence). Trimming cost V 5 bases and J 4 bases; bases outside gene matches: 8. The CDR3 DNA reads TGTGCCAGCAGCGATGACAGGGTACCTTACAATGAGCAGTTCTTC. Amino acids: CASSDDRVPYNEQFF.

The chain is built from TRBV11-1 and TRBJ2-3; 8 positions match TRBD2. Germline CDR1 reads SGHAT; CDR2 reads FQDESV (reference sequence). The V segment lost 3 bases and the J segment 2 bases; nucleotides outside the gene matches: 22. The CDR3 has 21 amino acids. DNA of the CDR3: TGTGCCAGCAGCTTGTATCCGGATCTTGGCGGGGGGTCGTTTAACACAGATACGCAGTATTTT. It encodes CASSLYPDLGGGSFNTDTQYF.

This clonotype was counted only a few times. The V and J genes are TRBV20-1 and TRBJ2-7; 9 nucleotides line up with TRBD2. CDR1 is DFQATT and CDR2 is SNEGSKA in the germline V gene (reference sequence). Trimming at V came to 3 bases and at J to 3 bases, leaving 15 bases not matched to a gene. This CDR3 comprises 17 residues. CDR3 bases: TGCAGTGCTAGTAGGTCTAGCGGGGAGGGGAAACGCTACGAGCAGTACTTC. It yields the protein CSASRSSGEGKRYEQYF.

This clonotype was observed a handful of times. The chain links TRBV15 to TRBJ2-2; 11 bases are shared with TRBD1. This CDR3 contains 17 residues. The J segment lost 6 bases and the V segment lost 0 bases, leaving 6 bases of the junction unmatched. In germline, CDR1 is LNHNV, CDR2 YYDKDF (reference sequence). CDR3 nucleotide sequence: TGTGCCACCAGCAGAGATGGTACGGGACAGGGGGCCGGGGAGCTGTTTTTT. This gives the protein CATSRDGTGQGAGELFF.

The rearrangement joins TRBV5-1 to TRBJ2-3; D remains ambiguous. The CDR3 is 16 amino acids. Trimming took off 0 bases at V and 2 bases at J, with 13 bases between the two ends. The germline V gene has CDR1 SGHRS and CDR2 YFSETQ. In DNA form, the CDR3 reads TGCGCCAGCAGCTTGGATAACAGCTTCCCCACAGATACGCAGTATTTT. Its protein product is CASSLDNSFPTDTQYF.

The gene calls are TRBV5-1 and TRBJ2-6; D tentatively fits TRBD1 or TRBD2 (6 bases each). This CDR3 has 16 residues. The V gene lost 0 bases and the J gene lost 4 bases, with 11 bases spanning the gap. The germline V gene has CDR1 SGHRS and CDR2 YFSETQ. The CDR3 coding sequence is TGCGCCAGCAGCTTGGCGGGGGCTACCGGGGCCAACGTCCTGACTTTC. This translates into CASSLAGATGANVLTF.

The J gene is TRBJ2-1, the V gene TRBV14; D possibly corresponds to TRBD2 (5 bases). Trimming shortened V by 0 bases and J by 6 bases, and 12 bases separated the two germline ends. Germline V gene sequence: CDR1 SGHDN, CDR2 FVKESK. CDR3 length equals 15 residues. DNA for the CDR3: TGTGCCAGCAGCCAAGAGTTTAGCAGCGGCAATGAGCAGTTCTTC. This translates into CASSQEFSSGNEQFF. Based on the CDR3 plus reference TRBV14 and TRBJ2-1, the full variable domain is EAGVTQFPSHSVIEKGQTVTLRCDPISGHDNLYWYRRVMGKEIKFLLHFVKESKQDESGMPNNRFLAERTGGTYSTLKVQPAELEDSGVYFCASSQEFSSGNEQFFGPGTRLTVL.